One sample yielded the 31 T cell receptor beta chains listed below, sequenced in a study of technical replicates of blood from a handful of donors. Repertoires were generated with immunoSEQ multiplex PCR, while TCRdb's copy carries only in-frame clones and drops some. This table has 45,000 to 55,000 clones, about 96% appearing once. Material: T cells isolated from PBMCs. The receptors were sampled from a human donor in good health.

The chain links TRBV11-3 to TRBJ2-2, with D possibly being TRBD1 (5 bases). The CDR3 spans 16 residues. Trimming stripped 8 bases from V and 3 bases from J, with 19 bases between. CDR1 is SGHNT and CDR2 is YENEEA in the germline V gene. This chain's CDR3 is CASAPKQLTDTGELFF. The CDR3 coding sequence is TGTGCCAGCGCCCCGAAACAATTGACAGACACCGGGGAGCTGTTTTTT.

CDR3 nucleotide sequence: TGTGCCAGCAGTCCTGGACTAGCTTACACCGGGGAGCTGTTTTTT. Translated, it gives CASSPGLAYTGELFF. The chain employs TRBV6-5 and TRBJ2-2; 8 positions match TRBD2. Germline V gene data show CDR1 as MNHEY and CDR2 as SVGAGI. The CDR3 loop spans 15 amino acids. The V and J ends lost 5 bases and 3 bases, in that order; junction bases with no gene match: 5.

The chain joins TRBV10-1 to TRBJ2-7, with D tentatively TRBD1 (5 bases). Germline assignment: CDR1 WNHNN and CDR2 SYGVQD (reference sequence). The CDR3 sequence is 11 residues long. Trimming took off 3 bases at V and 5 bases at J, with 5 bases between the two ends. The CDR3 is CASSEGDEQYF. In DNA form, the CDR3 reads TGCGCCAGCAGTGAAGGGGACGAGCAGTACTTC.

This clone was found once. V and J are TRBV6-5 and TRBJ2-1; D remains unclear. Trimming shortened V by 6 bases and J by 8 bases, and 8 bases separated the two germline ends. The germline V gene encodes CDR1 MNHEY and CDR2 SVGAGI. The CDR3 loop spans 11 amino acids. CDR3 sequence (DNA): TGTGCCAGCAGCCGGTCCGATGAGCAGTTCTTC. Its translation is CASSRSDEQFF.

The chain recombines TRBV7-9 with TRBJ1-1; D not resolved. Per germline, CDR1 SEHNR and CDR2 FQNEAQ (reference sequence). The CDR3 runs to 12 residues. The V gene lost 3 bases and the J gene lost 0 bases, with 2 bases spanning the gap. CDR3 sequence: CASSFMNTEAFF. The DNA for the CDR3 is TGTGCCAGCAGCTTTATGAACACTGAAGCTTTCTTT.

The CDR3 loop is CASSPLPTSGKETQYF. CDR3 in DNA: TGTGCCAGCAGCCCCCTCCCGACTAGCGGGAAAGAGACCCAGTACTTC. This chain uses TRBV9 with TRBJ2-5, with 11 nucleotides matching TRBD2. The CDR3 is made up of 16 amino acids. CDR1 SGDLS and CDR2 YYNGEE come from the germline V gene. The junction had 8 bases not matched to a gene; V was cut back by 4 bases and J by 3 bases.

In this sample, this clone turned up once. This sequence joins TRBV18 and TRBJ2-7, with 13 bases matching TRBD2. After removal of 4 bases from V and 7 bases from J, the junction contained 10 bases not matched to a gene. Germline V gives CDR1 KGHSH, CDR2 LQKENI. This CDR3 has 16 amino acids. Here the CDR3 reads CASSLGLAGTAGEQYF. The CDR3, as DNA: TGTGCCAGCTCACTGGGACTAGCGGGAACGGCGGGGGAGCAGTACTTC. Looking up the rest from reference TRBV18 and TRBJ2-7 gives the full variable domain: NAGVMQNPRHLVRRRGQEARLRCSPMKGHSHVYWYRQLPEEGLKFMVYLQKENIIDESGMPKERFSAEFPKEGPSILRIQQVVRGDSAAYFCASSLGLAGTAGEQYFGPGTRLTVT.

The CDR3 loop is CASSSSQGASNQPQHF. CDR3 bases: TGTGCCAGCAGTTCGTCACAGGGGGCAAGTAATCAGCCCCAGCATTTT. This sequence joins TRBV6-6 and TRBJ1-5; 9 bases line up with TRBD1. Germline CDR1 is MNHNY and CDR2 is SVGAGI (reference sequence). V trimming: 4 bases; J trimming: 4 bases; junction bases outside the gene matches: 8. CDR3 length: 16 residues.

The chain has TRBV7-8 and TRBJ1-1; weak D call: TRBD1 (5 bases). The CDR3 is 13 residues long. The germline V gene encodes CDR1 SGHVS and CDR2 FQNEAQ. V was cut by 3 bases and J by 1 base, with 6 bases left in between. This CDR3 reads CASSFGGNTEAFF. CDR3 in DNA: TGTGCCAGCAGCTTCGGGGGGAACACTGAAGCTTTCTTT.

This CDR3 reads CASSVGTSYNEQFF. DNA of the CDR3: TGTGCCAGCAGCGTGGGGACTAGCTACAATGAGCAGTTCTTC. The chain carries TRBV9 and TRBJ2-1; 8 bases map to TRBD2. This CDR3 region has 14 residues. Per germline, CDR1 SGDLS and CDR2 YYNGEE. After removal of 2 bases from V and 3 bases from J, the junction contained 1 base not matched to a gene.

The chain recombines TRBV7-8 with TRBJ1-2, with D possibly being TRBD1 (6 bases). The germline CDR1 and CDR2 sequences are SGHVS and FQNEAQ. This CDR3 has 13 residues. V shed 4 bases and J shed 8 bases, with 14 bases lying between them. The CDR3 nucleotides are TGTGCCAGCAGCTCATCAGGGGTTGGAGGCTACACCTTC. Amino acids: CASSSSGVGGYTF.

The rearrangement links TRBV15 to TRBJ2-2; tentatively, D is TRBD2 (5 bases). Between the trimmed V and J ends, which lost 4 bases and 1 base, there was a span of 13 bases. There are 16 residues in the CDR3. The germline V gene has CDR1 LNHNV and CDR2 YYDKDF (reference sequence). This CDR3 is CATSKGEQMNTGELFF. In nucleotides, the CDR3 is TGTGCCACCAGCAAGGGAGAACAGATGAACACCGGGGAGCTGTTTTTT.

This rearrangement joins TRBV25-1 to TRBJ1-1, with TRBD1 as a possible D gene (6 bases). The CDR3 spans 14 residues. V shed 5 bases and J shed 4 bases, with 14 bases lying between them. The germline gives CDR1 MGHDK, CDR2 SYGVNS. The CDR3 reads CASSKQQGATEAFF. DNA of the CDR3: TGTGCCAGCAGTAAACAACAGGGAGCCACTGAAGCTTTCTTT. The full variable domain, rest sourced from reference TRBV25-1 and TRBJ1-1, is EADIYQTPRYLVIGTGKKITLECSQTMGHDKMYWYQQDPGMELHLIHYSYGVNSTEKGDLSSESTVSRIRTEHFPLTLESARPSHTSQYLCASSKQQGATEAFFGQGTRLTVV.

The chain couples TRBV6-5 to TRBJ2-3; no clear D. The CDR3 is made up of 14 amino acids. V lost 0 bases, J lost 1 base, and 5 bases lay in between. CDR1 and CDR2 (germline): MNHEY, SVGAGI. For the CDR3, the DNA is TGTGCCAGCAGTTACTCCCGGGGCACAGATACGCAGTATTTT. It yields the protein CASSYSRGTDTQYF.

The V call is TRBV6-1, the J call TRBJ1-1; D is unclear. The CDR3 spans 13 residues. The germline V gene has CDR1 MNHNS and CDR2 SASEGT. V dropped 4 bases and J dropped 5 bases, with 11 bases sitting between them. The CDR3 DNA is TGTGCCAGCAGTGTTGGAGGGAAGACTGAAGCTTTCTTT. It codes for CASSVGGKTEAFF.

The chain joins TRBV7-2 to TRBJ2-1, with 12 bases lining up with TRBD2. Germline V gives CDR1 SGHTA, CDR2 FQGNSA. This CDR3 has 16 residues. V shed 6 bases and J 2 bases; nucleotides not matched to a gene: 5. CDR3 sequence reads: CASRPTSGSPYNEQFF. CDR3 DNA: TGTGCCAGCAGACCGACTAGCGGGAGTCCCTACAATGAGCAGTTCTTC.

The chain couples TRBV9 to TRBJ1-1; no definite D call. This CDR3 has 13 amino acids. In germline, CDR1 is SGDLS, CDR2 YYNGEE. Trimming stripped 3 bases from V and 5 bases from J, with 11 bases between. In nucleotides, the CDR3 is TGTGCCAGCAGCGAGGCGGGGAGGACTGAAGCTTTCTTT. Translating it yields CASSEAGRTEAFF.

The chain recombines TRBV25-1 with TRBJ2-7; D unresolved. The CDR3 spans 11 residues. Germline CDR1 MGHDK, CDR2 SYGVNS. Trimming removed 2 bases at V and 7 bases at J, with 6 bases between. CDR3 protein: CASSERAEQYF. Written as DNA, the CDR3 is TGTGCCAGCAGTGAAAGAGCTGAGCAGTACTTC.

V usage is TRBV7-6 and J usage is TRBJ2-1, with D perhaps matching TRBD2 (6 bases). Trimming pared 5 bases from V and 7 bases from J, leaving 18 bases between. The CDR3 length is 15 residues. CDR1 and CDR2 from the germline V gene are SGHVS and FNYEAQ. The CDR3 loop reads CASSPGLTASNEQFF. The CDR3 DNA reads TGTGCCAGCAGCCCGGGACTTACAGCTTCTAATGAGCAGTTCTTC.

This chain connects TRBV9 to TRBJ2-7; 12 nucleotides line up with TRBD1. This CDR3 contains 14 residues. V was pared by 3 bases and J by 5 bases, with 3 bases of the junction left unmatched. CDR1 is SGDLS, CDR2 YYNGEE, per germline. Written as DNA, the CDR3 is TGTGCCAGCAGCGGGGGGACAGGGGGCCACGAGCAGTACTTC. Translation gives CASSGGTGGHEQYF.

This chain uses TRBV10-1 with TRBJ2-3, with 8 bases that match TRBD2. J was trimmed by 3 bases and V by 2 bases; bases with no gene match: 4. Germline lookup yields CDR1 WNHNN and CDR2 SYGVQD (reference sequence). CDR3 length equals 15 residues. CDR3 nucleotides: TGCGCCAGCAGTGAGGAGAAGCGGGGGACAGATACGCAGTATTTT. Residues: CASSEEKRGTDTQYF.

This clone has a handful of counts. This rearrangement joins TRBV2 to TRBJ1-4; 9 bases are a match to TRBD1. J gave up 5 bases and V 7 bases, and 11 bases lay outside the gene matches. From germline, CDR1 is SNHLY and CDR2 FYNNEI. This CDR3 is 16 amino acids long. This CDR3 reads CASITAPGQGNEKLFF. As DNA, the CDR3 is TGTGCCAGCATTACTGCTCCGGGACAGGGAAATGAAAAACTGTTTTTT.

This clone has just one count. The chain couples TRBV7-9 to TRBJ1-4; D is possibly TRBD1 (5 bases). The CDR3 spans 16 residues. The V gene lost 0 bases and the J gene lost 4 bases, with 12 bases spanning the gap. CDR1 and CDR2 from the germline V gene are SEHNR and FQNEAQ (reference sequence). The CDR3 protein is CASSLAGGGDNEKLFF. The CDR3 region has the DNA TGTGCCAGCAGCTTAGCTGGAGGAGGGGATAATGAAAAACTGTTTTTT.

The V call is TRBV11-2, the J call TRBJ1-2; D uncertain. The CDR3 is 13 amino acids. The ends were cut back, 1 base at V and 7 bases at J, with 10 bases in the middle. Germline lookup yields CDR1 SGHAT and CDR2 FQNNGV. This chain's CDR3 is CASSLAGGVGYTF. For the CDR3, the DNA is TGTGCCAGCAGCTTAGCCGGCGGCGTTGGCTACACCTTC.

V and J are TRBV4-2 and TRBJ2-5, with D hard to call. V dropped 0 bases and J dropped 4 bases, with 18 bases sitting between them. Germline CDR1 LGHNA, CDR2 YNFKEQ. The CDR3 covers 17 residues. The CDR3 DNA is TGTGCCAGCAGCCAAGATAAAGGAGCCGAATTGGGAGAGACCCAGTACTTC. It yields the protein CASSQDKGAELGETQYF.

V gene TRBV7-9 combines with J gene TRBJ1-1; 7 nucleotides agree with TRBD1. Germline V gene data show CDR1 as SEHNR and CDR2 as FQNEAQ (reference sequence). This CDR3 spans 14 amino acids. V was clipped by 4 bases and J by 2 bases; unmatched bases: 4. The CDR3 DNA follows: TGTGCCAGCAGCTCTAGAGGGGGCAACACTGAAGCTTTCTTT. Translated, it gives CASSSRGGNTEAFF.

This chain uses TRBV14 with TRBJ2-7; D is undetermined. The length of the CDR3 is 11 residues. The V gene's germline CDR1 is SGHDN and CDR2 FVKESK. The V gene lost 5 bases and the J gene lost 3 bases, with 5 bases spanning the gap. CDR3 DNA sequence: TGTGCCAGCAGCTTTAACTACGAGCAGTACTTC. It codes for CASSFNYEQYF.

The V and J genes are TRBV7-9 and TRBJ1-1; 7 bases are a match to TRBD1. V was clipped by 6 bases and J by 5 bases; unmatched bases: 6. Germline V gene lookup returns CDR1 SEHNR and CDR2 FQNEAQ (reference sequence). CDR3 length equals 13 residues. The CDR3 DNA sequence: TGTGCCAGCAGATATACAGGGGAGACTGAAGCTTTCTTT. Amino acid sequence: CASRYTGETEAFF.

The rearrangement uses TRBV7-2 and TRBJ1-2; unclear D gene. The V gene's germline CDR1 is SGHTA and CDR2 FQGNSA. Trimming took 0 bases from V and 0 from J, leaving 8 bases between them. CDR3 length equals 15 residues. The CDR3 region is CASSLAAASNYGYTF. As DNA, the CDR3 is TGTGCCAGCAGCTTAGCGGCAGCGTCTAACTATGGCTACACCTTC.

The J gene is TRBJ2-1, the V gene TRBV10-3; 8 nucleotides align to TRBD2. Germline trimming cut 2 bases from V and 7 bases from J; bases unmatched to any gene: 19. This CDR3 has 19 amino acids. Germline CDR1 and CDR2: ENHRY and SYGVKD. The CDR3 region is CAISEHSGIGTAAVNEQFF. CDR3 DNA: TGTGCCATCAGTGAGCATAGCGGGATTGGTACCGCAGCCGTGAATGAGCAGTTCTTC.

The genes are TRBV6-5 and TRBJ1-5; no clear D. V lost 4 bases and J lost 4, with 8 bases in between. CDR3 length equals 13 residues. CDR1 is MNHEY and CDR2 is SVGAGI in the germline V gene. The CDR3 sequence is CASSSARNQPQHF. CDR3 DNA: TGTGCCAGCAGTTCCGCCCGGAATCAGCCCCAGCATTTT.